The 32 T cell receptor beta chains below come from one sample, sequenced in a study of T-cell memory formation after mild COVID-19. In TCRdb, the 5' RACE reads were re-called with MiXCR into one record per CDR3 protein. The profile shows under 150,000 distinct CDR3 sequences, approximately 15% of them singletons. The sample was PBMCs or a T cell subset sorted from them (not recorded which). The receptor source for this set is an adult woman who had mild COVID-19 (a few samples of this study predate the infection). Cell type and time point are not known.

This clonotype was found a few times. The chain has TRBV18 and TRBJ2-1; 7 bases align to TRBD1. Germline V gene lookup returns CDR1 KGHSH and CDR2 LQKENI. V trimming: 3 bases; J trimming: 5 bases; junction bases outside the gene matches: 4. CDR3 length: 14 residues. Written as DNA, the CDR3 is TGTGCCAGCTCACCGACGACAGGGAACAATGAGCAGTTCTTC. It codes for CASSPTTGNNEQFF.

This clonotype was picked up a small number of times. This sequence joins TRBV29-1 and TRBJ2-1; D not certain. Trimming cost V 4 bases and J 4 bases, with 8 bases left between them. The CDR3 loop spans 12 amino acids. Looked up from germline, CDR1 is SQVTM and CDR2 is ANQGSEA. CDR3 region: CSVVRSYNEQFF. DNA for the CDR3: TGCAGCGTTGTTCGTTCGTACAATGAGCAGTTCTTC.

This clonotype came up a few times. The genes are TRBV4-1 and TRBJ2-5; D possibly uses TRBD1 or TRBD2 (5 bases each). Looked up from germline, CDR1 is MGHRA and CDR2 is YSYEKL. Between the trimmed V and J ends, which lost 3 bases and 4 bases, there was a span of 9 bases. The CDR3 covers 13 residues. Here the CDR3 DNA reads TGCGCCAGCAGCCAGGGGACGGGAGAGACCCAGTACTTC. Its translation: CASSQGTGETQYF.

This clonotype showed up just a few times. This chain joins TRBV28 and TRBJ2-7; TRBD1 agrees at 9 bases. Germline V gives CDR1 MDHEN, CDR2 SYDVKM. The CDR3 extends over 14 amino acids. After removal of 5 bases from V and 5 bases from J, the junction contained 7 bases not matched to a gene. CDR3 amino acids: CASSPSTGGDEQYF. The CDR3 DNA reads TGTGCCAGCAGTCCGTCGACAGGGGGGGACGAGCAGTACTTC. Drawing the rest from reference TRBV28 and TRBJ2-7, the complete variable domain is DVKVTQSSRYLVKRTGEKVFLECVQDMDHENMFWYRQDPGLGLRLIYFSYDVKMKEKGDIPEGYSVSREKKERFSLILESASTNQTSMYLCASSPSTGGDEQYFGPGTRLTVT.

In this sample, this clonotype turned up a few times. The chain couples TRBV12-3 or TRBV12-4 to TRBJ2-7, with D possibly being TRBD1 (6 bases). V dropped 8 bases and J dropped 3 bases, with 14 bases sitting between them. The CDR3 consists of 13 residues. The CDR3 reads CASGKGVGYEQYF. As DNA, the CDR3 is TGTGCCAGCGGGAAGGGGGTTGGCTACGAGCAGTACTTC.

The genes are TRBV19 and TRBJ1-1; maybe TRBD1 (5 bases). Germline V lookup: CDR1 LNHDA, CDR2 SQIVND (reference sequence). The CDR3 runs to 15 residues. V dropped 1 base and J dropped 0 bases, with 9 bases sitting between them. The CDR3 spells CASSIVRGLNTEAFF. The CDR3 DNA sequence: TGTGCCAGTAGTATAGTTCGGGGCCTGAACACTGAAGCTTTCTTT.

In this sample, this clonotype turned up a few times. This sequence joins TRBV7-9 and TRBJ2-1, with unresolved D. Between the trimmed V and J ends, which lost 4 bases and 12 bases, there was a span of 16 bases. The length of the CDR3 is 13 residues. The germline CDR1 and CDR2 sequences are SEHNR and FQNEAQ (reference sequence). This CDR3 reads CASSSKDASVQFF. CDR3 nucleotides: TGTGCCAGCAGCTCCAAAGACGCGAGCGTGCAGTTCTTC.

This clonotype was recorded many times. V is TRBV6-6 and J is TRBJ2-7; tentative D call: TRBD1 (5 bases). This CDR3 region has 17 residues. V lost 6 bases, J lost 2 bases, and 23 bases lay in between. The germline CDR1 and CDR2 sequences are MNHNY and SVGAGI (reference sequence). CDR3 sequence reads: CASSHSYRAGFPYEQYF. The CDR3 region has the DNA TGTGCCAGCAGCCACTCCTATCGGGCAGGGTTTCCCTACGAGCAGTACTTC.

This clonotype was seen only a few times. The chain joins TRBV5-1 to TRBJ1-1, with D maybe TRBD1 (5 bases). This CDR3 contains 16 residues. Trimming cost V 4 bases and J 1 base, with 17 bases left between them. CDR1 is SGHRS, CDR2 YFSETQ, per germline. In nucleotides, the CDR3 is TGCGCCAGCAGCCCCAACGCGGGACTTAAGAACACTGAAGCTTTCTTT. The encoded protein is CASSPNAGLKNTEAFF.

The chain recombines TRBV5-1 with TRBJ1-2; no clear D gene. The CDR3 spans 14 residues. V lost 1 base to trimming and J lost 7 bases, with 14 bases between them. The germline V gene encodes CDR1 SGHRS and CDR2 YFSETQ. This chain's CDR3 is CASSLNSEGLGYTF. For the CDR3, the DNA is TGCGCCAGCAGCTTGAATTCAGAAGGTCTTGGCTACACCTTC.

The table lists this clonotype with a few counts. This chain joins TRBV5-1 and TRBJ2-5; 9 nucleotides line up with TRBD2. There are 16 residues in the CDR3. V was clipped by 6 bases and J by 2 bases; unmatched bases: 11. Germline V gene lookup returns CDR1 SGHRS and CDR2 YFSETQ. The CDR3 region is CASMGRLAGNQETQYF. Here the CDR3 DNA reads TGCGCCAGCATGGGGCGCCTAGCGGGGAATCAAGAGACCCAGTACTTC.

Only a few counts were recorded for this clonotype. The V call is TRBV7-9, the J call TRBJ2-1; 12 bases match TRBD2. Germline V gives CDR1 SEHNR, CDR2 FQNEAQ (reference sequence). After removal of 5 bases from V and 6 bases from J, the junction contained 8 bases not matched to a gene. The CDR3 extends over 16 amino acids. This CDR3 reads CASSPRLAGDSNEQFF. The CDR3 DNA follows: TGTGCCAGCAGCCCCAGACTAGCGGGGGACTCCAATGAGCAGTTCTTC.

This clonotype was found many times. The rearrangement joins TRBV11-2 to TRBJ2-7, with 8 bases that match TRBD2. CDR3 length equals 15 residues. The trim removed 1 base at V and 2 bases at J, leaving 4 bases unmatched. The V gene's germline CDR1 is SGHAT and CDR2 FQNNGV. The CDR3 here is CASSLGLAKTYEQYF. Here the CDR3 DNA reads TGTGCCAGCAGCTTAGGACTAGCGAAGACCTACGAGCAGTACTTC.

This clonotype was seen ten or more times. The CDR3 is CASSLELTSYVDEQFF. CDR3 nucleotide sequence: TGCGCCAGCAGCTTGGAATTGACTAGTTATGTAGATGAGCAGTTCTTC. This rearrangement joins TRBV5-1 to TRBJ2-1; tentatively, D is TRBD2 (6 bases). V was shortened by 0 bases and J by 8 bases, with 18 bases between the two germline ends. The CDR3 length is 16 residues. From germline, CDR1 is SGHRS and CDR2 YFSETQ.

This clonotype showed up just a few times. The chain links TRBV30 to TRBJ1-1; D gene unclear. The CDR3 loop spans 12 amino acids. V was trimmed by 3 bases and J by 6 bases, leaving 11 bases between them. Germline CDR1 reads GTSNPN; CDR2 reads SVGIG (reference sequence). CDR3 sequence (DNA): TGTGCCTGGAGGGAAGGGTACGCTGAAGCTTTCTTT. It translates to CAWREGYAEAFF. The full variable domain, its missing parts supplied by reference TRBV30 and TRBJ1-1, is SQTIHQWPATLVQPVGSPLSLECTVEGTSNPNLYWYRQAAGRGLQLLFYSVGIGQISSEVPQNLSASRPQDRQFILSSKKLLLSDSGFYLCAWREGYAEAFFGQGTRLTVV.

The J gene is TRBJ2-7, the V gene TRBV20-1; possibly TRBD1 for D (6 bases). The germline gives CDR1 DFQATT, CDR2 SNEGSKA (reference sequence). There are 13 residues in the CDR3. The V end was cut by 5 bases, the J end by 3 bases, with 14 bases between. The CDR3 region is CSAAVQGNYEQYF. CDR3 nucleotide sequence: TGCAGTGCTGCCGTGCAGGGGAACTACGAGCAGTACTTC.

This clonotype has more than one count but fewer than ten. The CDR3 DNA is TGCAGCGTTGAAGATCTGGGGAATCTTGGCTACACCTTC. Its protein is CSVEDLGNLGYTF. The chain links TRBV29-1 to TRBJ1-2; D remains unclear. This CDR3 comprises 13 residues. From germline, CDR1 is SQVTM and CDR2 ANQGSEA. The germline V and J ends were trimmed by 0 bases and 7 bases, with 12 bases remaining between them.

Only one count was recorded for this clonotype. This sequence joins TRBV5-4 and TRBJ2-3; 7 nucleotides agree with TRBD1. The CDR3 spans 14 residues. From germline, CDR1 is SGHNT and CDR2 YYREEE (reference sequence). With V trimmed by 5 bases and J by 2 bases, 5 bases remained unmatched. CDR3 residues: CASRGTAHTDTQYF. CDR3 nucleotides: TGTGCCAGCAGGGGGACAGCCCACACAGATACGCAGTATTTT. Full variable domain (remainder filled in from reference TRBV5-4 and TRBJ2-3): ETGVTQSPTHLIKTRGQQVTLRCSSQSGHNTVSWYQQALGQGPQFIFQYYREEENGRGNFPPRFSGLQFPNYSSELNVNALELDDSALYLCASRGTAHTDTQYFGPGTRLTVL.

The sample holds a few counts of this clonotype. The rearrangement uses TRBV11-2 and TRBJ2-3; D ambiguous. Germline V gene sequence: CDR1 SGHAT, CDR2 FQNNGV. V shed 5 bases and J shed 8 bases, with 17 bases lying between them. This CDR3 contains 14 residues. The CDR3 nucleotides are TGTGCCAGCAGCCTTCGGACGGGCGGTGGTACGCAGTATTTT. Translating it yields CASSLRTGGGTQYF.

This clonotype was observed a few times. The gene calls are TRBV27 and TRBJ2-7; D is perhaps TRBD2 (5 bases). Germline V gene lookup returns CDR1 MNHEY and CDR2 SMNVEV (reference sequence). The CDR3 covers 13 residues. Deletions cut 5 bases from V and 3 bases from J, with 11 bases between. The CDR3 here is CASSEGSVYEQYF. The CDR3 DNA follows: TGTGCCAGCAGTGAAGGGAGTGTCTACGAGCAGTACTTC.

This chain joins TRBV12-3 or TRBV12-4 and TRBJ2-1, with D maybe TRBD2 (6 bases). The CDR3 covers 15 residues. V gave up 5 bases and J gave up 9 bases, with 20 bases separating them. CDR3 nucleotides: TGTGCCAGCAGTCTCCTGGGCGGGACTGGTCTTGAGCAGTTCTTC. It yields the protein CASSLLGGTGLEQFF.

The chain uses TRBV18 and TRBJ2-3, with D possibly TRBD1 on 6 matching bases. Trimming pared 6 bases from V and 0 bases from J, leaving 16 bases between. Germline V CDR1 and CDR2: KGHSH, LQKENI. This CDR3 comprises 16 residues. DNA of the CDR3: TGTGCCAGCTCCTTCGACAGGCTGCCTAGCACAGATACGCAGTATTTT. Translated: CASSFDRLPSTDTQYF.

This clonotype was detected only a few times. The V and J genes are TRBV24-1 and TRBJ2-7; either TRBD1 or TRBD2 may fit D (5 bases each). The ends were cut back, 0 bases at V and 6 bases at J, with 8 bases in the middle. Germline assignment: CDR1 KGHDR and CDR2 SFDVKD. The CDR3 extends over 13 amino acids. CDR3: CATSDLVGAEQYF. The CDR3 bases are TGTGCCACCAGTGATTTGGTCGGGGCCGAGCAGTACTTC.

This clonotype has more than one count but fewer than ten. The chain carries TRBV12-3 or TRBV12-4 and TRBJ2-5, with TRBD2 as a possible D gene (5 bases). The CDR3 covers 13 residues. V was pared by 4 bases and J by 5 bases, with 11 bases between. The CDR3 nucleotides are TGTGCCAGCAGTTCTCGCAGAGGGGAGACCCAGTACTTC. It encodes CASSSRRGETQYF.

This clonotype turned up a few times. The chain recombines TRBV2 with TRBJ2-3; the match to TRBD1 covers 7 bases. This CDR3 has 14 amino acids. Germline loops: CDR1 SNHLY, CDR2 FYNNEI. V was clipped by 10 bases and J by 0 bases; unmatched bases: 7. CDR3 region: CATKGGASTDTQYF. The CDR3 DNA follows: TGTGCCACCAAAGGGGGCGCCAGCACAGATACGCAGTATTTT.

This clonotype has just a few counts. The chain is built from TRBV11-2 and TRBJ1-4; 9 bases are shared with TRBD1. The CDR3 has 13 amino acids. The ends lost 5 bases at V and 8 bases at J; junction bases unmatched: 3. CDR1 and CDR2 from the germline V gene are SGHAT and FQNNGV. CDR3 DNA sequence: TGTGCCAGCAGCGCAGACAGGGGGGAAAAACTGTTTTTT. Translation: CASSADRGEKLFF.

This clonotype was observed a few times. The rearrangement links TRBV3-1 to TRBJ2-3; TRBD2 matches 11 bases. V was pared by 2 bases and J by 2 bases, with 3 bases of the junction left unmatched. Germline CDR1 LGHDT, CDR2 YNNKEL (reference sequence). The CDR3 contains 16 residues. In nucleotides, the CDR3 is TGTGCCAGCAGCCAATGGACTAGCGGGTTCACAGATACGCAGTATTTT. The encoded protein is CASSQWTSGFTDTQYF.

This clonotype occurred a few times. The DNA for the CDR3 is TGTGCCAGCAGCACCGCCAGGGAAAGAGCTTTCTTT. Its protein is CASSTARERAFF. The rearrangement joins TRBV7-9 to TRBJ1-1; D is perhaps TRBD1 (5 bases). The CDR3 runs 12 residues. Germline lookup yields CDR1 SEHNR and CDR2 FQNEAQ (reference sequence). The V end lost 5 bases, the J end lost 10 bases, and 14 bases lay between the germline ends.

The chain uses TRBV25-1 and TRBJ2-2; 7 nucleotides align to TRBD1. The germline gives CDR1 MGHDK, CDR2 SYGVNS. This CDR3 has 17 residues. V shed 6 bases, J shed 5 bases, and the junction held 15 bases outside the gene matches. CDR3 coding DNA: TGTGCCAGCAGATCAGACAGGGAGAGGGGTAGTACCGGGGAGCTGTTTTTT. This gives the protein CASRSDRERGSTGELFF.

The rearrangement links TRBV5-4 to TRBJ2-7, with D perhaps matching TRBD1 or TRBD2 (5 bases each). Between the trimmed V and J ends, which lost 4 bases and 5 bases, there was a span of 19 bases. Germline V gives CDR1 SGHNT, CDR2 YYREEE (reference sequence). This CDR3 is built from 15 residues. Written as DNA, the CDR3 is TGTGCCAGCAGCCAAGGGACCCCCGGTACGAACGAGCAGTACTTC. Translated: CASSQGTPGTNEQYF.

This clonotype was recorded only once. The J gene is TRBJ2-2, the V gene TRBV5-4; 11 nucleotides line up with TRBD2. The CDR3 sequence is 18 residues long. V was pared by 6 bases and J by 2 bases, with 12 bases of the junction left unmatched. Germline V gene data show CDR1 as SGHNT and CDR2 as YYREEE (reference sequence). DNA of the CDR3: TGTGCCAGCACCCGCGGAACTAGCGGGGGCCCCAACACCGGGGAGCTGTTTTTT. As protein: CASTRGTSGGPNTGELFF.

This clonotype showed up just a few times. The V call is TRBV12-3 or TRBV12-4, the J call TRBJ2-7; tentative D call: TRBD1 (6 bases). V lost 3 bases, J lost 2 bases, and 17 bases lay in between. CDR3 length equals 16 residues. This chain's CDR3 is CASSFSWGPVPYEQYF. The DNA for the CDR3 is TGTGCCAGCAGTTTTAGTTGGGGGCCGGTCCCCTACGAGCAGTACTTC.